This is a list of T cell receptor beta chains from one sample in a study of cytomegalovirus exposure and HLA in healthy donors. The data were produced by immunoSEQ multiplex PCR, yet TCRdb's version contains in-frame clones alone and is incomplete. The sample consists of a few hundred thousand clones, around 87% of them appearing once. Sample: PBMCs. Source of these receptors: a woman aged 18-29 years in good health and CMV-seronegative. Each CDR3 is given with its conserved first and last residue. D genes are given only for firm matches. The listing skips clone size in some rows; elsewhere it reads once, few, many or a size class.

j_call: TRBJ1-2
v_call: TRBV5-1
clone_size: few
d_call: TRBD1
cdr3_aa: CASSSRTGWDYGYTF
cdr3_nt: TGCGCCAGCAGCTCGAGGACAGGCTGGGACTATGGCTACACCTTC

j_call: TRBJ2-7
v_call: TRBV6-5
clone_size: .
d_call: .
cdr3_aa: CASSLQETAYEQYF
cdr3_nt: TGTGCCAGCAGCCTACAGGAGACGGCCTACGAGCAGTACTTC

j_call: TRBJ1-2
v_call: TRBV27
clone_size: .
d_call: TRBD1
cdr3_aa: CASSFSSTGGVGYTF
cdr3_nt: TGTGCCAGCAGTTTCTCCTCGACAGGGGGCGTTGGCTACACCTTC

j_call: TRBJ2-3
v_call: TRBV9
clone_size: .
d_call: .
cdr3_aa: CASSVAGFGTDTQYF
cdr3_nt: TGTGCCAGCAGCGTAGCGGGGTTTGGCACAGATACGCAGTATTTT

j_call: TRBJ1-2
v_call: TRBV6-5
clone_size: .
d_call: .
cdr3_aa: CASSYVEDLYGYTF
cdr3_nt: TGTGCCAGCAGTTACGTGGAGGATCTCTATGGCTACACCTTC

j_call: TRBJ2-3
v_call: TRBV27
clone_size: .
d_call: .
cdr3_aa: CASSSFLRGGTDTQYF
cdr3_nt: TGTGCCAGCAGTTCCTTCCTGCGGGGTGGCACAGATACGCAGTATTTT

j_call: TRBJ2-1
v_call: TRBV11-3
clone_size: once
d_call: .
cdr3_aa: CASSDHRAPSYNEQFF
cdr3_nt: TGTGCCAGCAGCGACCACAGGGCCCCCTCCTACAATGAGCAGTTCTTC

j_call: TRBJ1-2
v_call: TRBV29-1
clone_size: .
d_call: .
cdr3_aa: CSVATGTNYGYTF
cdr3_nt: TGCAGCGTGGCTACAGGGACTAACTATGGCTACACCTTC

j_call: TRBJ1-6
v_call: TRBV19
clone_size: few
d_call: TRBD1
cdr3_aa: CASSPTGQLLSPLHF
cdr3_nt: TGTGCCAGTAGTCCCACGGGACAGCTACTTTCACCCCTCCACTTT

j_call: TRBJ1-6
v_call: TRBV4-3
clone_size: .
d_call: TRBD1
cdr3_aa: CASSQPGQNSPLHF
cdr3_nt: TGCGCCAGCAGCCAACCGGGACAGAATTCACCCCTCCACTTT

j_call: TRBJ2-2
v_call: TRBV4-1
clone_size: once
d_call: .
cdr3_aa: CASSPISRANTGELFF
cdr3_nt: TGCGCCAGCAGCCCTATCTCGAGAGCGAACACCGGGGAGCTGTTTTTT

j_call: TRBJ2-2
v_call: TRBV6-5
clone_size: .
d_call: .
cdr3_aa: CASSSDTGELFF
cdr3_nt: TGTGCCAGCAGTTCGGACACCGGGGAGCTGTTTTTT

j_call: TRBJ2-5
v_call: TRBV5-6
clone_size: .
d_call: .
cdr3_aa: CASSFGGDRETQYF
cdr3_nt: TGTGCCAGCAGCTTCGGGGGTGATCGAGAGACCCAGTACTTC

j_call: TRBJ1-4
v_call: TRBV6-6
clone_size: .
d_call: .
cdr3_aa: CASSYVTDEKLFF
cdr3_nt: TGTGCCAGCAGTTACGTAACAGATGAAAAACTGTTTTTT

j_call: TRBJ2-2
v_call: TRBV15
clone_size: .
d_call: TRBD1
cdr3_aa: CATSSTGETGELFF
cdr3_nt: TGTGCCACCAGCTCTACAGGGGAGACCGGGGAGCTGTTTTTT

j_call: TRBJ2-3
v_call: TRBV27
clone_size: .
d_call: .
cdr3_aa: CASSFLGTTDTQYF
cdr3_nt: TGTGCCAGCAGTTTTTTGGGGACTACAGATACGCAGTATTTT

j_call: TRBJ1-1
v_call: TRBV30
clone_size: .
d_call: .
cdr3_aa: CAWNREATEAFF
cdr3_nt: TGTGCCTGGAATCGAGAGGCCACTGAAGCTTTCTTT

j_call: TRBJ2-7
v_call: TRBV2
clone_size: .
d_call: TRBD1
cdr3_aa: CASSPRTGYYEQYF
cdr3_nt: TGTGCCAGCAGTCCTCGGACAGGTTACTACGAGCAGTACTTC

j_call: TRBJ2-4
v_call: TRBV16
clone_size: .
d_call: .
cdr3_aa: CASSHAGMGIQYF
cdr3_nt: TGTGCCAGCAGCCACGCAGGGATGGGCATTCAGTACTTC

j_call: TRBJ1-1
v_call: TRBV5-8
clone_size: .
d_call: TRBD1
cdr3_aa: CASSLGQGASEAFF
cdr3_nt: TGTGCCAGCAGCTTGGGGCAGGGGGCTTCTGAAGCTTTCTTT

j_call: TRBJ1-3
v_call: TRBV5-4
clone_size: .
d_call: .
cdr3_aa: CASSWGLSSGNTIYF
cdr3_nt: TGTGCCAGCAGCTGGGGACTGAGCTCTGGAAACACCATATATTTT

j_call: TRBJ1-3
v_call: TRBV6-1
clone_size: .
d_call: .
cdr3_aa: CASKKQGAGNTIYF
cdr3_nt: TGTGCCAGCAAGAAACAGGGAGCTGGAAACACCATATATTTT

j_call: TRBJ2-1
v_call: TRBV5-1
clone_size: once
d_call: TRBD2
cdr3_aa: CASSQYLADLGLNEQFF
cdr3_nt: TGCGCCAGCAGCCAGTACCTAGCGGACCTCGGCTTGAATGAGCAGTTCTTC

j_call: TRBJ1-1
v_call: TRBV7-9
clone_size: .
d_call: TRBD1
cdr3_aa: CASSLEGQGWTEAFF
cdr3_nt: TGTGCCAGCAGCTTAGAGGGACAGGGATGGACTGAAGCTTTCTTT

j_call: TRBJ1-2
v_call: TRBV6-5
clone_size: .
d_call: .
cdr3_aa: CASSYHGRESNYGYTF
cdr3_nt: TGTGCCAGCAGTTACCACGGGAGGGAGAGTAACTATGGCTACACCTTC

j_call: TRBJ1-6
v_call: TRBV4-3
clone_size: .
d_call: TRBD1
cdr3_aa: CASSQDDRGNSPLHF
cdr3_nt: TGCGCCAGCAGCCAGGACGACAGGGGTAATTCACCCCTCCACTTT

j_call: TRBJ1-2
v_call: TRBV2
clone_size: .
d_call: TRBD1
cdr3_aa: CASRDDRENGYTF
cdr3_nt: TGTGCCAGCAGGGACGACAGGGAAAATGGCTACACCTTC

j_call: TRBJ1-3
v_call: TRBV6-1
clone_size: .
d_call: TRBD1
cdr3_aa: CASISPTGAGNTIYF
cdr3_nt: TGTGCCAGCATCTCCCCCACAGGGGCTGGAAACACCATATATTTT

j_call: TRBJ2-7
v_call: TRBV9
clone_size: .
d_call: TRBD1
cdr3_aa: CASSVYGDRASEQYF
cdr3_nt: TGTGCCAGCAGCGTATATGGGGACAGGGCCTCCGAGCAGTACTTC

j_call: TRBJ1-1
v_call: TRBV2
clone_size: .
d_call: TRBD1
cdr3_aa: CASTGQAIEAFF
cdr3_nt: TGTGCCAGCACCGGACAGGCCATTGAAGCTTTCTTT

j_call: TRBJ1-1
v_call: TRBV18
clone_size: .
d_call: .
cdr3_aa: CASSPLQYGTRTEAFF
cdr3_nt: TGTGCCAGCTCACCACTTCAGTATGGGACAAGGACTGAAGCTTTCTTT

j_call: TRBJ2-5
v_call: TRBV7-2
clone_size: .
d_call: TRBD1
cdr3_aa: CASSSGQGRAETQYF
cdr3_nt: TGTGCCAGCAGCTCCGGACAGGGAAGGGCAGAGACCCAGTACTTC

j_call: TRBJ2-3
v_call: TRBV28
clone_size: .
d_call: .
cdr3_aa: CASSFPSSGVSTDTQYF
cdr3_nt: TGTGCCAGCAGTTTCCCTTCCTCGGGTGTAAGCACAGATACGCAGTATTTT

j_call: TRBJ1-4
v_call: TRBV19
clone_size: once
d_call: .
cdr3_aa: CASSVTGLNEKLFF
cdr3_nt: TGTGCCAGTAGTGTGACAGGCCTTAATGAAAAACTGTTTTTT

j_call: TRBJ1-4
v_call: TRBV25-1
clone_size: .
d_call: TRBD1
cdr3_aa: CASSLLYPRDRDEKLFF
cdr3_nt: TGTGCCAGCAGTCTCCTATACCCCCGGGACAGGGATGAAAAACTGTTTTTT

j_call: TRBJ2-7
v_call: TRBV28
clone_size: few
d_call: TRBD1
cdr3_aa: CASSSQGTGLDEQYF
cdr3_nt: TGTGCCAGCTCCTCCCAGGGGACAGGCTTAGACGAGCAGTACTTC

j_call: TRBJ2-3
v_call: TRBV5-1
clone_size: once
d_call: TRBD1
cdr3_aa: CASSLGDRDTQYF
cdr3_nt: TGCGCCAGCAGCTTGGGGGACAGGGATACGCAGTATTTT

j_call: TRBJ2-1
v_call: TRBV29-1
clone_size: .
d_call: .
cdr3_aa: CSVLRALVVNEQFF
cdr3_nt: TGCAGCGTTCTGAGGGCTCTAGTGGTCAATGAGCAGTTCTTC

j_call: TRBJ1-1
v_call: TRBV4-1
clone_size: .
d_call: .
cdr3_aa: CASSHAGGSMNTEAFF
cdr3_nt: TGCGCCAGCAGCCACGCGGGGGGAAGCATGAACACTGAAGCTTTCTTT